The source of this TCR beta chain is a study of blood T cells in healthy people across ages. Points from the study as a whole: Among long-lived donors, naive CD4+ cells were more numerous and diversity higher than in aged donors.

V gave up 7 bases and J gave up 2 bases; unmatched junction bases: 6. The CDR3 runs to 14 residues. CDR1 is SEHNR, CDR2 FQNEAQ, per germline (reference sequence). This clonotype occurred a few times. The antigen remains undetermined. Next came a second PCR, run for about 6 to 12 cycles, which used a sample-barcoded 5' primer along with a J-beta primer mix. The authors tagged each cDNA molecule using a template-switch adaptor with 12 random nucleotides. TCRdb redid the calling of the 5' RACE reads with MiXCR, one entry per CDR3 protein. The data hold 1.5 million to 2 million distinct CDR3 sequences, with around 36% observed a single time. Healthy Caucasian individuals from Russia aged about 6 to 95 were enrolled as donors.

The rearrangement joins TRBV7-9 to TRBJ2-3; 7 nucleotides match TRBD2. Material for sequencing was blood. The sequence derives from a woman aged 30 to 39 in good health. The CDR3: CASNDRDYTDTQYF. The CDR3 bases are TGTGCCAGCAACGACCGGGACTACACAGATACGCAGTATTTT.